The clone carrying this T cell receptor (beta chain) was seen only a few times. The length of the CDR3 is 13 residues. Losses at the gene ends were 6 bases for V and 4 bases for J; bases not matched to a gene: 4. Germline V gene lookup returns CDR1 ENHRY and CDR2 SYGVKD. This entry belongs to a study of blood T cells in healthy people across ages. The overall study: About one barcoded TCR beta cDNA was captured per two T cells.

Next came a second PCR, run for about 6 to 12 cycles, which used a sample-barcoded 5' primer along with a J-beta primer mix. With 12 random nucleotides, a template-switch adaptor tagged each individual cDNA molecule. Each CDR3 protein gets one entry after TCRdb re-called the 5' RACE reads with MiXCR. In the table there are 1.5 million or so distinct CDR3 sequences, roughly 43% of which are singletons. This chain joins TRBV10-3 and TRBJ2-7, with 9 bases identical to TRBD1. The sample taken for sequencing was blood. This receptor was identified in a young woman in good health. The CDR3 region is CAISGDRVYEQYF. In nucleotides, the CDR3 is TGTGCCATCAGCGGGGACAGGGTTTACGAGCAGTACTTC.